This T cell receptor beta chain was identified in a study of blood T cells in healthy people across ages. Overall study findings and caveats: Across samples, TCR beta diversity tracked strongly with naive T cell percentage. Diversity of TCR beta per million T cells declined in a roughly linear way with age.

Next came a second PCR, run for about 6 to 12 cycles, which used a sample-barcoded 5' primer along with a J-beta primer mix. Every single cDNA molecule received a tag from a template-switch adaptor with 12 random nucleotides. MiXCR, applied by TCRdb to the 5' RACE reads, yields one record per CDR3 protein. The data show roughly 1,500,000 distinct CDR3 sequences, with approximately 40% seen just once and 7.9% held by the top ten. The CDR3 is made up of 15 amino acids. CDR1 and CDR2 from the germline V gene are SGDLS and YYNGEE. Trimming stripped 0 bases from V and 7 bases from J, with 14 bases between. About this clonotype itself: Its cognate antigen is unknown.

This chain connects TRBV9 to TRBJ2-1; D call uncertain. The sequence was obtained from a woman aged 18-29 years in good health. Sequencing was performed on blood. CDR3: CASSVGPAESNEQFF. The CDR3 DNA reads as TGTGCCAGCAGCGTAGGCCCGGCCGAATCGAATGAGCAGTTCTTC. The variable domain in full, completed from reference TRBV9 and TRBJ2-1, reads DSGVTQTPKHLITATGQRVTLRCSPRSGDLSVYWYQQSLDQGLQFLIQYYNGEERAKGNILERFSAQQFPDLHSELNLSSLELGDSALYFCASSVGPAESNEQFFGPGTRLTVL.